This TCR beta chain came from a study of cytomegalovirus exposure and HLA in healthy donors. The germline V gene encodes CDR1 SGHAT and CDR2 FQNNGV. Trimming cost V 5 bases and J 8 bases, with 15 bases left between them. CDR3 size: 13 residues. Vbeta (60) and Jbeta (13) primers were used in the PCR. Assay: immunoSEQ multiplex PCR; the TCRdb copy retains only in-frame clones and omits some. The table shows approximately 200,000 clones, with about 83% occurring only once. Sequences were obtained from PBMCs. This clonotype was sampled from a man aged 40-55 years in good health and CMV-seronegative. V usage is TRBV11-2 and J usage is TRBJ1-2, with D unresolved. The CDR3 nucleotides read TGTGCCAGCAGCCCTGCTGGGGAGGGAGGCTACACCTTC. It codes for CASSPAGEGGYTF.